This TCR beta chain emerged from a study of blood T cell repertoires in COVID-19 (TCRdb year 2020). Turning to the overall study: Collaborator samples came from the United States, Italy and Spain and covered acute and convalescent phases of COVID-19. A freely available public database, intended as a resource for researchers studying the immune response to SARS-CoV-2, is where the repertoires were released. Samples were obtained from the ongoing ImmuneRACE study (first 160 participants) and from 1,254 subjects provided by 6 global collaborators. Where HLA class I and class II types were available, the types were taken from metadata supplied by the sample provider, not from assay-based typing. The dataset comprised deeply sampled blood TCRbeta repertoires from subjects exposed to, actively infected with, or recovered from COVID-19. The material from the prospective study consisted of cDNA or gDNA derived from T cells, B-cell-depleted T cells, or PBMCs. The sample metadata nearly always contained a de-identified subject ID, COVID-19 status, age in years and sex. The study at large found these results: The quantity of clinical and demographic metadata differed by source and by participant and was supplied without curation.

Participants in the prospective study were aged roughly 18 to 100 years, lived in about two dozen United States geographic areas, and enrolled through a virtual design. In the prospective study, cohorts were assigned on the basis of participant-reported clinical history obtained from a screening survey and a study questionnaire. Recovered participants in ImmuneRACE Cohort 3 were defined as having two consecutive negative NP/OP PCR tests, clearance from a healthcare professional, or resolution of symptoms. In the prospective study, whole blood, serum and a nasopharyngeal or oropharyngeal swab were collected from each participant by mobile phlebotomists. Participants in the prospective study had the option to provide additional blood draws and questionnaires over an approximately 2-month period. Prospective study blood samples were shipped either frozen or at room temperature before DNA extraction.

The immunoSEQ Assay, a bias-controlled multiplex PCR, was used to amplify TCRbeta CDR3 regions from genomic DNA. Processing in the source paper ran as follows. Nucleated cell counts per sample were estimated from amplification of reference gene primers within the assay. To quantify the absolute abundance of each unique TCRbeta CDR3 rearrangement, sequence reads were collapsed and filtered. For each sample, productive Simpson clonality was calculated by taking the square root of Simpson's diversity index across productive rearrangements. The clones in this table, taken by TCRdb from immuneACCESS, are in-frame only. Not every clone is retained; where verified, under half of the shortfall comes from an unresolved V gene, and the cause of the rest is unknown. For V, J and clone size, that table is used; D and trimming come from the DNA. For this sample there are about 250,000 clones; roughly 85% appear just once. The biggest ten clones account for approximately 4% of the sample.

As for this clone: The antigen it recognizes is unknown. No much larger clone is present one base from it, and per-base qualities are unavailable.

The CDR3 runs 14 amino acids, cysteine and phenylalanine included. Of the read, only the CDR3 DNA is kept; its 42 bases are in frame from base 1. CDR1 and CDR2 are read off the germline V gene as KGHSH and LQKENI. V loses 3 bases at its end and J loses 4 bases; junction bases beyond the gene matches: 0. The sequenced material came from PBMCs or T cells enriched from blood (not recorded which). The TCR comes from a woman aged 25 to 39 who had recovered from COVID-19. Recombination linked TRBV18 to TRBJ2-2, and 9 junction bases match TRBD1. This receptor has the CDR3 CASSPDRGTGELFF. The nucleotide sequence reads TGTGCCAGCTCACCGGACAGGGGCACCGGGGAGCTGTTTTTT.